This paragraph reports one T cell receptor (beta chain). This entry is derived from a study of shared clonotypes between healthy human individuals. Negatively enriched CD4+ T cells were divided by CD45RA into naive and memory. From germline, CDR1 is GTSNPN and CDR2 SVGIG (reference sequence). The CDR3 contains 16 residues. The trim removed 5 bases at V and 5 bases at J, leaving 7 bases unmatched. Using immunoSEQ multiplex PCR, the repertoire was profiled, and TCRdb retains in-frame clones only, with some absent. The repertoire includes 2 million or so clones, 90% to 95% of them detected once, and roughly 0.13% sits in the top ten.

This receptor was taken from a man aged 18 to 30 in good health. The sample was naive CD4+ T cells sorted from blood. Described subset: CD45RA+ positively selected. The chain recombines TRBV30 with TRBJ2-1, with 15 bases that match TRBD2. CDR3 nucleotides: TGTGCCTGGGATGGACTAGCGGGGGGGCGTGACAATGAGCAGTTCTTC. This encodes CAWDGLAGGRDNEQFF. The complete variable domain, with remaining parts taken from reference TRBV30 and TRBJ2-1, reads SQTIHQWPATLVQPVGSPLSLECTVEGTSNPNLYWYRQAAGRGLQLLFYSVGIGQISSEVPQNLSASRPQDRQFILSSKKLLLSDSGFYLCAWDGLAGGRDNEQFFGPGTRLTVL.